The rows below give T cell receptor beta chains drawn from one sample of a study of cytomegalovirus exposure and HLA in healthy donors. TCRdb keeps only in-frame clones here, not all; method: immunoSEQ multiplex PCR. The table includes 110,000 to 150,000 clones, about 75% detected once. The sequencing sample was made of PBMCs. Source of these receptors: a man aged 30 to 39 in good health and CMV-seronegative. CDR3s include the opening cysteine and the closing phenylalanine or tryptophan. A D gene is named only where the DNA matches it firmly.

j_gene,len,v_gene,d_gene,CDR3nt,CDR3aa
TRBJ2-1,17,TRBV4-1,TRBD2,TGCGCCAGCAGCCAAGAGAGCACCCTAGCGGCCTACAATGAGCAGTTCTTC,CASSQESTLAAYNEQFF
TRBJ2-5,16,TRBV29-1,TRBD2,TGCAGCGTTGAAGATGGGGGGGTTAGCCCCCAAGAGACCCAGTACTTC,CSVEDGGVSPQETQYF
TRBJ2-7,12,TRBV6-4,-,TGTGCCAGCAGCCAATCCACCTACGAGCAGTACTTC,CASSQSTYEQYF
TRBJ2-2,15,TRBV11-2,TRBD2,TGTGCCAGCAGCTTGTACCAGGGAGGGACCGGGGAGCTGTTTTTT,CASSLYQGGTGELFF
TRBJ1-2,12,TRBV4-2,-,TGTGCCAGCAGCCAGACTGGAAATGGCTACACCTTC,CASSQTGNGYTF
TRBJ1-2,18,TRBV6-4,TRBD1,TGTGCCAGCAGTGACGTCCAGACTTCCACAGGGGGCATCTATGGCTACACCTTC,CASSDVQTSTGGIYGYTF
TRBJ2-3,15,TRBV6-6,TRBD2,TGTGCCAGCCTTGGACTAGCGGGGCGAAGGGGGTACCAGTATTTT,CASLGLAGRRGYQYF
TRBJ2-7,12,TRBV7-9,-,TGTGCCAGCACAAGACTTACTTACGAGCAGTACTTC,CASTRLTYEQYF
TRBJ2-7,13,TRBV5-1,-,TGCGCCAGCAGCGCGGGCCCATCCAGCGAGCAGTACTTC,CASSAGPSSEQYF
TRBJ2-5,19,TRBV27,TRBD2,TGTGCCAGCAGTTTATCGTCGGGACTAGCGGGCCAGATGGGCGAGACCCAGTACTTC,CASSLSSGLAGQMGETQYF
TRBJ1-5,18,TRBV29-1,TRBD1,TGCAGCGTGCACAACCTCGCGCAGGGGGCGAGTACCAATCAGCCCCAGCATTTT,CSVHNLAQGASTNQPQHF
TRBJ2-4,14,TRBV9,-,TGTGCCAGCAGCGCAGGGCCAGCCAAAAACATTCAGTACTTC,CASSAGPAKNIQYF
TRBJ2-5,16,TRBV5-6,TRBD2,TGTGCCAGCAGCTTGCGACTAGCGGGAGGGTTAGAGACCCAGTACTTC,CASSLRLAGGLETQYF
TRBJ2-4,13,TRBV5-1,TRBD2,TGCGCCAGCAGCCGGGGGGTGGGAAACATTCAGTACTTC,CASSRGVGNIQYF
TRBJ2-5,15,TRBV7-9,-,TGTGCCAGCAGTCCCCGACTAGTAGTCTCAGAGACCCAGTACTTC,CASSPRLVVSETQYF
TRBJ2-6,16,TRBV10-3,-,TGTGCCATCAGTGAGCCACAGGGTCCTGGGGCCAACGTCCTGACTTTC,CAISEPQGPGANVLTF
TRBJ2-3,14,TRBV7-9,-,TGTGCCAGCAGCTTCGCTGAGGGCACAGATACGCAGTATTTT,CASSFAEGTDTQYF
TRBJ1-4,15,TRBV2,TRBD1,TGTGCCAGCAGGGGGACAGGGGTATCTAATGAAAAACTGTTTTTT,CASRGTGVSNEKLFF